This T cell receptor beta chain was identified during a study of molecular identifiers for immune sequencing clone quantification. As to this clonotype: Its specificity is not known.

Generation of bulk TCR libraries relied on previously described methods and listed TCR primers. TCRdb reprocessed the PCR reads via MiXCR and lists one record per CDR3 protein. The data contain around 460,000 distinct CDR3 sequences, roughly 25% of them singletons. Looked up from germline, CDR1 is SNHLY and CDR2 is FYNNEI. Trimming stripped 1 base from V and 0 bases from J, with 16 bases between. The CDR3 consists of 18 residues. Findings and caveats of the study: For highly expanded clones, sizes could be underestimated when identical TCR molecules share a barcode.

Sorted cell numbers of roughly 19,000 to 1,000,000, with 10%, 30% or 50% RNA, served as input for naive CD8 libraries. Naive CD8 T cells underwent sorting with the CD8+CD4-CCR7+CD45RA+ definition. This receptor was taken from a human donor in good health. Some libraries in this study had Jurkat cell RNA spiked in. The J gene is TRBJ1-3, the V gene TRBV2, with D tentatively TRBD1 (5 bases). Material for sequencing was naive CD8+ T cells from blood, with Jurkat cell RNA spiked in. Subset reported: FACS-sorted CD8+CD4-CCR7+CD45RA+ naive T cells. Here the CDR3 reads CASSEGGLRGYSGNTIYF. In DNA, the CDR3 is TGTGCCAGCAGTGAAGGTGGGCTCCGGGGCTACTCTGGAAACACCATATATTTT.